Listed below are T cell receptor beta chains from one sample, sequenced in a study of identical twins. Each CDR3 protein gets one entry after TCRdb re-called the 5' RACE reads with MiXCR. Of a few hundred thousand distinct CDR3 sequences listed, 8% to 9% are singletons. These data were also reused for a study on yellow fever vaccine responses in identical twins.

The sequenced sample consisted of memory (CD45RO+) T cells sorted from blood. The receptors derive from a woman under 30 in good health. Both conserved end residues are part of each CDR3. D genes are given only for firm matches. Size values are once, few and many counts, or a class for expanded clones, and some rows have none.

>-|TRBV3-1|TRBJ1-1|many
TGTGCCAGCAGTTTTTCAGGGCAGGGAGAAGCTTTCTTT
CASSFSGQGEAFF
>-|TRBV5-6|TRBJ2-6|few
TGTGCCAGCAGCCCTCCGGGCAGGGCTTTTGGTGGGGCCAACGTCCTGACTTTC
CASSPPGRAFGGANVLTF
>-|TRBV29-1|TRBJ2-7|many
TGCAGCGTTCAGACATTATTGACCTACGAGCAGTACTTC
CSVQTLLTYEQYF
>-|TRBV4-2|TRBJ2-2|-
TGTGCCAGCAGCCATCTGACTGAGAACACCGGGGAGCTGTTTTTT
CASSHLTENTGELFF
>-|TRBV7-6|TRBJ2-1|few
TGTGCCAGCAGCTTAGCCAGACAGGGAGGAAGCTACAATGAGCAGTTCTTC
CASSLARQGGSYNEQFF
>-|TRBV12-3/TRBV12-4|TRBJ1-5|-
TGTGCCAGCAGTTCCCAGGAGTATTTTCAGCCCCAGCATTTT
CASSSQEYFQPQHF
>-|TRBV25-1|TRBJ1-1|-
TGTGCCAGCAGACGACAGGTGAACACTGAAGCTTTCTTT
CASRRQVNTEAFF
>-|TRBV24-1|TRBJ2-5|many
TGTGCCACCAGTGATCCCGACGGGAAAGAGACCCAGTACTTC
CATSDPDGKETQYF
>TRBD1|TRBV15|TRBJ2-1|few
TGTGCCACCATCTCCGGACAGGGCTCCTACAATGAGCAGTTCTTC
CATISGQGSYNEQFF
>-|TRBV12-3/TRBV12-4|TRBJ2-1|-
TGTGCCAGCAGTCCGACTAGTGCTATGAGGTTCTTC
CASSPTSAMRFF
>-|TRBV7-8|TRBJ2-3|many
TGTGCCAGCAGCTTAGTGGGAGATACGCAGTATTTT
CASSLVGDTQYF
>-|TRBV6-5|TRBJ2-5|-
TGTGCCAGCAGTTACGAAGGGGGAAGGATTAAAGAGACCCAGTACTTC
CASSYEGGRIKETQYF
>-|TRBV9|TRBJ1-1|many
TGTGCCAGCAGCGCCAACTTTCGGACTGAAGCTTTCTTT
CASSANFRTEAFF
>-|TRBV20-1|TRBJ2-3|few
TGCAGTGCTAGGGTATGGGACTTACGCACAGATACGCAGTATTTT
CSARVWDLRTDTQYF
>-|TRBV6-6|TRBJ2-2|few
TGTGCCAGCAGTTACCAGGTGTCCGGGGAGCTGTTTTTT
CASSYQVSGELFF
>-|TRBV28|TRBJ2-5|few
TGTGCCAGCAGTTTTGTAGTCCAAGAGACCCAGTACTTC
CASSFVVQETQYF
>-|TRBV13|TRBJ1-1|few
TGTGCCAGCAGCTTAAACATCGGACAGTCGAACACTGAAGCTTTCTTT
CASSLNIGQSNTEAFF
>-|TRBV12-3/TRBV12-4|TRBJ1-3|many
TGTGCCAGCAGCGCGGATCCTGGAAACACCATATATTTT
CASSADPGNTIYF
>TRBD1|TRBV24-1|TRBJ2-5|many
TGTGCCACCAGTGCCACAGGGGGCGGAGAGACCCAGTACTTC
CATSATGGGETQYF
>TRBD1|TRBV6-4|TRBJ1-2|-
TGTGCCAGCAGGGCCGGGACAGGAGGCCTCTATGGCTACACCTTC
CASRAGTGGLYGYTF
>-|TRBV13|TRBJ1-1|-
TGTGCCAGCAGCCTTAGGGGGGGGGTCAGAACCATGAACACTGAAGCTTTCTTT
CASSLRGGVRTMNTEAFF
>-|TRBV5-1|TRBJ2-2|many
TGCGCCAGCAGACTAGCAACGAACACCGGGGAGCTGTTTTTT
CASRLATNTGELFF
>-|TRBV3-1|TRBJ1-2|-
TGTGCCAGCAGCCGTTCAGACCTAGGGGGAGCTTATGGCTACACCTTC
CASSRSDLGGAYGYTF
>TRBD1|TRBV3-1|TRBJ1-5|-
TGTGCCAGCAGCCATCAGGGGGCAGGTCAGCCCCAGCATTTT
CASSHQGAGQPQHF
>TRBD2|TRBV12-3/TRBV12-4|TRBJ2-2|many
TGTGCCACCACAGCGGGACTGAACACCGGGGAGCTGTTTTTT
CATTAGLNTGELFF
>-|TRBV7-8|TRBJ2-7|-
TGTGCCAGCAGCCCCCCGGGCCGACTCTTCGAGCAGTACTTC
CASSPPGRLFEQYF
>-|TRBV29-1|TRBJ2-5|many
TGCAGCGTCAACCCTGGTTGGGGGACGAACGCACAAGAGACCCAGTACTTC
CSVNPGWGTNAQETQYF
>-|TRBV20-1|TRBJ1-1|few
TGCAGTGCTAGGCACAGGGCCGGGAACACTGAAGCTTTCTTT
CSARHRAGNTEAFF
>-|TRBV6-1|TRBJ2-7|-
TGTGCCAGCAAGGGAGTTGGGAGCTCCTACGAGCAGTACTTC
CASKGVGSSYEQYF
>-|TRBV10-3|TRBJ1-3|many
TGTGCCATCAGTGCCGGGACAATGGAATCTGGAAACACCATATATTTT
CAISAGTMESGNTIYF
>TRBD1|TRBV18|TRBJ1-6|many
TGTGCCAGCTCAACCGGGACAGGGCTTTCACCCCTCCACTTT
CASSTGTGLSPLHF
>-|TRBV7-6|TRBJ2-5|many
TGTGCCAGCAGCTCCCCCTTCGGGCCACAAGAGACCCAGTACTTC
CASSSPFGPQETQYF
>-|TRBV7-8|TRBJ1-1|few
TGTGCCAGCAGCTTAGGAGGGTGGGGGTTAGGGGACACTGAAGCTTTCTTT
CASSLGGWGLGDTEAFF
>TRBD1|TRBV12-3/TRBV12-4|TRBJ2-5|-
TGTGCCAGCAGTTTCGGTGACAGGGACCAAGAGACCCAGTACTTC
CASSFGDRDQETQYF
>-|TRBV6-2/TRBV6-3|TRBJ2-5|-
TGTGCCAGCAGCTTTGGGCTCGGGGGAGAGACCCAGTACTTC
CASSFGLGGETQYF
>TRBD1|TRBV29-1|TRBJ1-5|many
TGCAGCGTTAGACAGGGGAAGGGCAATCAGCCCCAGCATTTT
CSVRQGKGNQPQHF
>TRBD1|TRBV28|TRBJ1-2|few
TGTGCCAGCAGTTCAGACAGGGGGCTCTATGGCTACACCTTC
CASSSDRGLYGYTF
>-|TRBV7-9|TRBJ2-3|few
TGTGCCAGCAGCTTTTCCCCAGATACGCAGTATTTT
CASSFSPDTQYF
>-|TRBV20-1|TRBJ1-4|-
TGCAGTACCCCCGGGACCGAGGCGGGAAAACTGTTTTTT
CSTPGTEAGKLFF
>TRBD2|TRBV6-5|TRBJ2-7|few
TGTGCCAGCAGTTTGACTAGCGGGACCGCCTACGAGCAGTACTTC
CASSLTSGTAYEQYF
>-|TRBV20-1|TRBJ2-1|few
TGCAGTGCTAGTCTTTGGGGGGCTAATGAGCAGTTCTTC
CSASLWGANEQFF
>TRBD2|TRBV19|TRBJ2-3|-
TGTGGCAGTAGTATAAATGGAGCGGGAGCGGGGGCAGATACGCAGTATTTT
CGSSINGAGAGADTQYF
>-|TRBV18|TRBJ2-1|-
TGTGCCAGCTCACCTGCCGAAAACAATGAGCAGTTCTTC
CASSPAENNEQFF
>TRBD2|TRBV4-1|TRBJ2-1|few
TGCGCCAGCAGCCTAGGACTAGCGGGGGGAGTAGGAGAGCAGTTCTTC
CASSLGLAGGVGEQFF
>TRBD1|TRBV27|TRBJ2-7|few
TGTGCCAGCAGTTTGGCAGCAACGGGACAGGGGTTCGAGCAGTACTTC
CASSLAATGQGFEQYF
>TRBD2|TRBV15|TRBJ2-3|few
TGTGCCACCAGCAGAACTCGACTAGCGGGCCCCACAGATACGCAGTATTTT
CATSRTRLAGPTDTQYF
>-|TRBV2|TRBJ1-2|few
TGTGCCAGCAGCGCCCTGAGAATTAACTATGGCTACACCTTC
CASSALRINYGYTF
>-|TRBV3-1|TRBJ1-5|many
TGTGCCAGCAGCCATGCAGGTATAGGACAGCCCCAGCATTTT
CASSHAGIGQPQHF
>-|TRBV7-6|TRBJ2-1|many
TGTGCCAGCAGCTTAGACCGAGGGAATGAGCAGTTCTTC
CASSLDRGNEQFF
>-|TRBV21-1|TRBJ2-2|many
TGTGCCAGCAGCAAAGCGGGGGGCATCGGGGAGCTGTTTTTT
CASSKAGGIGELFF
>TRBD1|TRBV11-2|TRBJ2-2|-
TGTGCCAGCAGCTTAGATCTAAGGGGGCCCGGGGAGCTGTTTTTT
CASSLDLRGPGELFF
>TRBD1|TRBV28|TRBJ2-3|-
TGTGCCAGCCCCCCAAGACAGGGTGGGTCAGATACGCAGTATTTT
CASPPRQGGSDTQYF
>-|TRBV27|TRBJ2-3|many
TGTGCCAGCGCCTTGAGGCCTGCCTCAGATACGCAGTATTTT
CASALRPASDTQYF
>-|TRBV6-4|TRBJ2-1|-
TGTGCCAGCAAATATAGCCCAGACTCCTACAATGAGCAGTTCTTC
CASKYSPDSYNEQFF
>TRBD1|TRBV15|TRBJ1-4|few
TGTGCCACCAGTGCTTCCCCGGGACAGATTAATGAAAAACTGTTTTTT
CATSASPGQINEKLFF
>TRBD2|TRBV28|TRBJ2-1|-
TGTGCCAGCAGGCGAAAGGTACTAGCGGGAAACTACAATGAGCAGTTCTTC
CASRRKVLAGNYNEQFF
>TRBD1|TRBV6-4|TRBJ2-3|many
TGTGCCAGCAGTCAGACCCCGGGACAGGGGGACGATACGCAGTATTTT
CASSQTPGQGDDTQYF
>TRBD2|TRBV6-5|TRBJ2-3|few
TGTGCCAGCAGTTACGCGGGAGAAGGCACAGATACGCAGTATTTT
CASSYAGEGTDTQYF
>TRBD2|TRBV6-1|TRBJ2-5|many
TGTGCCAGCAGTGAAGGGGGACTAGCGGGATGGTACCAAGAGACCCAGTACTTC
CASSEGGLAGWYQETQYF
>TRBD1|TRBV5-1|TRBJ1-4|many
TGCGCCAGCAGCCACAGGGGAAACACTAATGAAAAACTGTTTTTT
CASSHRGNTNEKLFF